A single sample gave rise to the 20 T cell receptor beta chains below, sequenced in a study of blood T cells in healthy people across ages. Alongside a J-beta primer mix, a sample-barcoded 5' primer served in a second PCR lasting 7 to 11 cycles. Using its own MiXCR run on the 5' RACE reads, TCRdb lists one record per CDR3 protein. Here the sample spans 1.8 million or so distinct CDR3 sequences, 35% to 50% being singletons. Material: blood. The origin of the receptors is a human donor in good health.

The sample holds a few counts of this clonotype. This chain connects TRBV4-3 to TRBJ2-3, with a weak D call TRBD2 (5 bases). CDR1 LGHNA and CDR2 YSLEER come from the germline V gene. V was cut by 3 bases and J by 2 bases, with 12 bases left in between. The CDR3 is made up of 15 amino acids. The CDR3 DNA reads as TGCGCCAGCAGCCAGCTAGGGAGACTCACAGATACGCAGTATTTT. Translation gives CASSQLGRLTDTQYF.

V is TRBV5-1 and J is TRBJ2-1, with D tentatively TRBD1 (5 bases). The CDR3 is 18 amino acids. Trimming took 3 bases from V and 5 from J, leaving 24 bases between them. The germline gives CDR1 SGHRS, CDR2 YFSETQ. DNA of the CDR3: TGCGCCAGCAGCTCACAGGATGGGCAAGCGTACCTAAACAATGAGCAGTTCTTC. Residues: CASSSQDGQAYLNNEQFF.

The chain is built from TRBV9 and TRBJ2-3; D unclear. This CDR3 has 11 residues. Germline CDR1 is SGDLS and CDR2 is YYNGEE. Trimming shortened V by 0 bases and J by 12 bases, and 8 bases separated the two germline ends. DNA for the CDR3: TGTGCCAGCAGCGTAGACGGAGTCCAGTATTTT. It yields the protein CASSVDGVQYF.

For the CDR3, the DNA is TGTGCCAGCAGCCAAGTAATGGGGGACTATGGCTACACCTTC. This sequence encodes CASSQVMGDYGYTF. This sequence joins TRBV4-2 and TRBJ1-2, with D possibly TRBD1 on 5 matching bases. This CDR3 has 14 amino acids. The germline V and J ends were trimmed by 1 base and 3 bases, with 9 bases remaining between them. Germline lookup yields CDR1 LGHNA and CDR2 YNFKEQ.

CDR3 in amino acids: CSVENYRGSGYTF. For the CDR3, the DNA is TGCAGCGTTGAAAACTACAGGGGAAGTGGCTACACCTTC. The chain carries TRBV29-1 and TRBJ1-2; TRBD1 agrees at 7 bases. The CDR3 is 13 amino acids. V lost 2 bases to trimming and J lost 7 bases; unmatched junction nucleotides: 7. Germline values: CDR1 SQVTM, CDR2 ANQGSEA.

V is TRBV29-1 and J is TRBJ2-3, with D unclear. The CDR3 has 10 residues. The germline CDR1 and CDR2 sequences are SQVTM and ANQGSEA. V was trimmed by 5 bases and J by 7 bases, leaving 7 bases between them. CDR3 residues: CSVPGYTQYF. The CDR3, as DNA: TGCAGCGTTCCCGGGTATACGCAGTATTTT.

The chain recombines TRBV20-1 with TRBJ2-3; 7 nucleotides match TRBD2. There are 16 residues in the CDR3. Trimming took 6 bases from V and 4 from J; bases not matched to a gene: 16. The germline V gene has CDR1 DFQATT and CDR2 SNEGSKA (reference sequence). The CDR3 DNA follows: TGCAGTGCCGACCTGTGGGGCGGGGGAAAGGCAGATACGCAGTATTTT. This gives the protein CSADLWGGGKADTQYF.

This chain connects TRBV29-1 to TRBJ2-3, with TRBD1 matching over 10 bases. J lost 4 bases, V lost 5 bases, and 9 bases had no gene match. CDR1 and CDR2 (germline): SQVTM, ANQGSEA. The CDR3 extends over 15 amino acids. The CDR3 loop reads CSVPRTGGIADTQYF. The DNA of the CDR3 is TGCAGCGTTCCCAGGACAGGGGGGATCGCAGATACGCAGTATTTT.

The gene calls are TRBV27 and TRBJ1-5; D not resolved. The CDR3 extends over 16 amino acids. Per the germline V gene, CDR1 is MNHEY and CDR2 is SMNVEV (reference sequence). The ends were cut back, 5 bases at V and 0 bases at J, with 14 bases in the middle. DNA for the CDR3: TGTGCCAGCAGTCCTAACTCCGACCTTAGCAATCAGCCCCAGCATTTT. As protein: CASSPNSDLSNQPQHF.

The sample holds many counts of this clonotype. The junction does not match germline at one end; this may be a read error. V is TRBV5-1 and J is TRBJ2-3; 7 bases are shared with TRBD2. Per the germline V gene, CDR1 is SGHRS and CDR2 is YFSETQ. The CDR3 spans 14 residues. DNA for the CDR3: TGCGCCAGCACCTTGGCGGGGGGCACAGATACGCAGTATTTT. Translation: CASTLAGGTDTQYF.

This clonotype was seen only once. The chain recombines TRBV6-1 with TRBJ2-7; no clear D. Germline V lookup: CDR1 MNHNS, CDR2 SASEGT. Trimming pared 10 bases from V and 2 bases from J, leaving 18 bases between. The CDR3 consists of 14 residues. Written as DNA, the CDR3 is TGTGCCACCAGAGATTTGGACCGCACCTACGAGCAGTACTTC. Protein product: CATRDLDRTYEQYF.

The chain combines TRBV6-2 or TRBV6-3 with TRBJ2-5, with 7 nucleotides matching TRBD2. The CDR3 has 20 residues. V was pared by 2 bases and J by 2 bases, with 20 bases of the junction left unmatched. Germline CDR1 and CDR2: MNHEY and SVGEGT. CDR3 amino acids: CASSYPVQDGGGLPQETQYF. The CDR3 DNA is TGTGCCAGCAGTTACCCCGTTCAAGACGGCGGGGGTCTTCCACAAGAGACCCAGTACTTC.

There are a few counts of this clonotype. The V call is TRBV24-1, the J call TRBJ2-1; possible D gene TRBD2, 7 bases. V was pared by 9 bases and J by 4 bases, with 24 bases between. Germline V gene data show CDR1 as KGHDR and CDR2 as SFDVKD. This CDR3 spans 17 amino acids. CDR3 bases: TGTGCCACCTGCGACTCGGGGGGCAGGTATGGTTACAATGAGCAGTTCTTC. It yields the protein CATCDSGGRYGYNEQFF.

This clonotype was detected a few times. The genes are TRBV19 and TRBJ2-6; D is uncertain. The germline V and J ends were trimmed by 8 bases and 0 bases, with 11 bases remaining between them. This CDR3 region has 15 residues. Looked up from germline, CDR1 is LNHDA and CDR2 is SQIVND (reference sequence). The CDR3 region is CASFGKISGANVLTF. The CDR3 DNA follows: TGTGCCAGTTTCGGCAAAATCTCTGGGGCCAACGTCCTGACTTTC.

V usage is TRBV6-2 or TRBV6-3 and J usage is TRBJ2-1; D is ambiguous. The CDR3 length is 13 residues. Trimming removed 10 bases at V and 5 bases at J, with 15 bases between. Germline CDR1 and CDR2: MNHEY and SVGEGT. CDR3 protein: CANSLDWDNEQFF. As DNA, the CDR3 is TGTGCCAACTCCCTTGACTGGGACAATGAGCAGTTCTTC.

The chain couples TRBV20-1 to TRBJ1-5; D might be TRBD1 (6 bases). The CDR3 loop spans 20 amino acids. Trimming took 6 bases from V and 0 from J, leaving 30 bases between them. Germline lookup yields CDR1 DFQATT and CDR2 SNEGSKA (reference sequence). Written as DNA, the CDR3 is TGCAGTGCCCCGACAGGAAGGAGCTCTCTTAGATTTTATAGCAATCAGCCCCAGCATTTT. It encodes CSAPTGRSSLRFYSNQPQHF.

Points on this clonotype: Germline is not matched at one junction end, which may reflect a read error. The V and J genes are TRBV12-3 or TRBV12-4 and TRBJ2-5; D may be TRBD1 (5 bases). The J call may be incorrect, as the DNA end agrees better with TRBJ2-4. The CDR3 covers 15 residues. The CDR3 reads CAGSPLTGDKNIQYF. CDR3 DNA sequence: TGTGCCGGCAGTCCCTTAACAGGTGACAAAAACATTCAGTACTTC.

The gene calls are TRBV5-4 and TRBJ1-2; D remains ambiguous. CDR3 length equals 13 residues. V lost 1 base to trimming and J lost 8 bases, with 12 bases between them. CDR1 and CDR2 from the germline V gene are SGHNT and YYREEE (reference sequence). CDR3 coding DNA: TGTGCCAGCAGCTTGTGGGGAGGTGAGGGCTACACCTTC. Protein sequence: CASSLWGGEGYTF.

There are many counts of this clonotype. CDR3 bases: TGTGCCAGCAGCTTCGGGGGGGGAGCGGATGAGCAGTTCTTC. Amino acid sequence: CASSFGGGADEQFF. The rearrangement joins TRBV11-1 to TRBJ2-1; 8 positions match TRBD2. The germline CDR1 and CDR2 sequences are SGHAT and FQDESV (reference sequence). Trimming cost V 3 bases and J 8 bases; bases outside gene matches: 6. The CDR3 covers 14 residues.

V and J are TRBV4-1 and TRBJ1-4; possible D gene TRBD1, 5 bases. V lost 0 bases and J 6 bases, leaving 20 bases between the germline ends. Germline CDR1 is MGHRA and CDR2 is YSYEKL. CDR3 length equals 18 residues. The CDR3 is CASSQDLGVGRGDEKLFF. For the CDR3, the DNA is TGCGCCAGCAGCCAAGATTTAGGGGTAGGGAGAGGCGATGAAAAACTGTTTTTT.